This T cell receptor (beta chain) derives from a study of blood T cell repertoires in COVID-19. Study information: Sites in the United States, Italy and Spain provided acute and convalescent COVID-19 samples. The cDNA or gDNA used as material had been derived from T cells, B-cell-depleted T cells, or PBMCs.

As originally analysed: Amplifying reference gene primers gave estimates of nucleated cell counts. Measured with immunoSEQ multiplex PCR; TCRdb has only the in-frame clones, and not every one. The V and J calls and clone size were taken over from that table, and D and trimming were inferred from the DNA. This sample has a few hundred thousand clones; 80% to 90% occur once, and the top ten carry approximately 1.2%. Trimming pared 4 bases from V and 6 bases from J, leaving 15 bases between. The length of the CDR3 is 14 residues. The V gene's germline CDR1 is MNHEY and CDR2 SVGAGI. The clonotype originates from a woman between 45 and 65 years old with acute or convalescent COVID-19. The source material was peripheral blood. The chain recombines TRBV6-5 with TRBJ1-2; tentatively, D is TRBD1 (5 bases). CDR3 in amino acids: CASSSGSLVNGYTF. CDR3 coding DNA: TGTGCCAGCAGTTCAGGGTCTTTGGTCAATGGCTACACCTTC.